These T cell receptor beta chains were read from a single sample in a study of OX40 agonist ivuxolimab in advanced cancers. Only in-frame clones appear in the TCRdb table, and some are missing; sequencing was by immunoSEQ multiplex PCR. The sample has around 90,000 clones, about nine tenths seen once. This material consisted of CD4+ or CD8+ T cells sorted from blood, taken in a trial of the OX40 agonist ivuxolimab. The source is an adult with an advanced solid tumor such as melanoma, head and neck, liver or kidney cancer. CDR3s include the opening cysteine and the closing phenylalanine or tryptophan. The D gene is left open where the match is weak. Clone size is not always given. Where it is, it says once, few, many or a class for expanded clones.

J gene: TRBJ1-6
V gene: TRBV30
D gene: NA
clone size: once
CDR3 DNA: TGTGCCTGGAGTGTAGTTCTAATGGGGAATAATTCACCCCTCCACTTT
CDR3 protein: CAWSVVLMGNNSPLHF

J gene: TRBJ2-2
V gene: TRBV6-5
D gene: NA
clone size: NA
CDR3 DNA: TGTGCCAGCAGTTACGATGGTAGGGAGCTGTTTTTT
CDR3 protein: CASSYDGRELFF

J gene: TRBJ1-4
V gene: TRBV5-5
D gene: TRBD1
clone size: NA
CDR3 DNA: TGTGCCAGCAGCTTCACTGACAGGGCGGCTAATGAAAAACTGTTTTTT
CDR3 protein: CASSFTDRAANEKLFF

J gene: TRBJ1-5
V gene: TRBV9
D gene: NA
clone size: NA
CDR3 DNA: TGTGCCAGCAGCGTAGGGGGACATAGCAATCAGCCCCAGCATTTT
CDR3 protein: CASSVGGHSNQPQHF

J gene: TRBJ1-6
V gene: TRBV28
D gene: NA
clone size: NA
CDR3 DNA: TGTGCCAGCAGTTTTGAGAGGGCGTTGCCCCTCCACTTT
CDR3 protein: CASSFERALPLHF

J gene: TRBJ2-2
V gene: TRBV5-1
D gene: TRBD1
clone size: NA
CDR3 DNA: TGCGCCAGCAGCCCGGGACAGGGGGCTAGCGGGGAGCTGTTTTTT
CDR3 protein: CASSPGQGASGELFF

J gene: TRBJ2-1
V gene: TRBV5-1
D gene: NA
clone size: NA
CDR3 DNA: TGCGCCAGCAGCTTGGGCAGCGTTTCCTACAATGAGCAGTTCTTC
CDR3 protein: CASSLGSVSYNEQFF

J gene: TRBJ2-3
V gene: TRBV21-1
D gene: NA
clone size: NA
CDR3 DNA: TGTGCCAGCCTACCGATCCAGACTAGCGGGAATAGTTGCACAGATACGCAGTATTTT
CDR3 protein: CASLPIQTSGNSCTDTQYF

J gene: TRBJ2-7
V gene: TRBV4-1
D gene: TRBD2
clone size: few
CDR3 DNA: TGCGCCAGCAGCCAAGCGTTGCGGGAGACCTACGAGCAGTACTTC
CDR3 protein: CASSQALRETYEQYF

J gene: TRBJ2-3
V gene: TRBV6-5
D gene: NA
clone size: NA
CDR3 DNA: TGTGCCACTACCAACCCCCTGATGGCCACAGATACGCAGTATTTT
CDR3 protein: CATTNPLMATDTQYF

J gene: TRBJ1-6
V gene: TRBV11-3
D gene: TRBD1
clone size: NA
CDR3 DNA: TGTGCCAGCAGCCCCAGGGGGGGCAGTAATTCACCCCTCCACTTT
CDR3 protein: CASSPRGGSNSPLHF